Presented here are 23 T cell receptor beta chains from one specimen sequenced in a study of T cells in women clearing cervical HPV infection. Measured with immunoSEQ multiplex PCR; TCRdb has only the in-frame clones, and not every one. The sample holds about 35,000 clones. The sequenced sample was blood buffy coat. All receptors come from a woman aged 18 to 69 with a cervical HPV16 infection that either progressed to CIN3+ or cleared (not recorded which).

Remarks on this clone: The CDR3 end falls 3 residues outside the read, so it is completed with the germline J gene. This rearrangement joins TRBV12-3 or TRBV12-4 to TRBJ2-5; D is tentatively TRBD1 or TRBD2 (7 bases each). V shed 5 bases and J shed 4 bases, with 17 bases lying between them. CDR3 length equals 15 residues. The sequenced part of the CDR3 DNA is TGTGCCAGCAGTCCACCACAGGGGAGGGGAGAGACC. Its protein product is CASSPPQGRGET. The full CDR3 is CASSPPQGRGETQYF.

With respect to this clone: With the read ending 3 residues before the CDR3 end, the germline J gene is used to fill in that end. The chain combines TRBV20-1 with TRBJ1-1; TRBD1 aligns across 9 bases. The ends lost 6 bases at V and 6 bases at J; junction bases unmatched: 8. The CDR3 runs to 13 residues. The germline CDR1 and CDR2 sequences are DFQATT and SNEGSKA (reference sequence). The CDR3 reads CSAWTGDGAEAFF. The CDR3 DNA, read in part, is TGCAGTGCGTGGACAGGGGACGGGGCTGAA.

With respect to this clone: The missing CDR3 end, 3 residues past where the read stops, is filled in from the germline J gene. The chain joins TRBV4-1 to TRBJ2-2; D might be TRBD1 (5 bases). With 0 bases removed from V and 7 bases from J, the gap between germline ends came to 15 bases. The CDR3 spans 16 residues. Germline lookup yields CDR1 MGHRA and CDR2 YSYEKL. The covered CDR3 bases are TGCGCCAGCAGCCAAGAGGTAGCAAATCAGGGCGGGGAG. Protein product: CASSQEVANQGGE. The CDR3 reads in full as CASSQEVANQGGELFF.

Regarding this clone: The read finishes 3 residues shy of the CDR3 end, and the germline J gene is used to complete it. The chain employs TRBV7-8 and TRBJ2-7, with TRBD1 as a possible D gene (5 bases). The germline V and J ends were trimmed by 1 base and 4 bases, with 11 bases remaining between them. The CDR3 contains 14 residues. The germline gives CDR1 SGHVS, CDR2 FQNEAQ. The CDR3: CASSLETASYEQYF. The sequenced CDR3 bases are TGTGCCAGCAGCTTAGAGACAGCCTCTTACGAG.

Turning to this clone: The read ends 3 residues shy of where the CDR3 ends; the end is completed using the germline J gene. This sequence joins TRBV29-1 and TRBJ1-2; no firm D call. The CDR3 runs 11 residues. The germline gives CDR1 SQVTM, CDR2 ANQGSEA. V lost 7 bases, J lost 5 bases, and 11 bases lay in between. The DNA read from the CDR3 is TGCAGCGCGAGGCATGAATATGGC. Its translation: CSARHEYG. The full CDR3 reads CSARHEYGYTF.

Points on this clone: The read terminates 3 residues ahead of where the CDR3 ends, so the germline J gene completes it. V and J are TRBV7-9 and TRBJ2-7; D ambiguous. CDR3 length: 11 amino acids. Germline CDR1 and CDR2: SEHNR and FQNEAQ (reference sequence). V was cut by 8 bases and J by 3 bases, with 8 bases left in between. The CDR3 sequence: CASGQFYEQYF. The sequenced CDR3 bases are TGTGCCAGCGGGCAGTTCTACGAG.

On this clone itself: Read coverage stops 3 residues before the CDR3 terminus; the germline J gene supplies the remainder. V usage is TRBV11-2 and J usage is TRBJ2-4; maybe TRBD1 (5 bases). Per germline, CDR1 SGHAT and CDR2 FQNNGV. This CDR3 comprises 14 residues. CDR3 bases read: TGTGCCAGCAGCTTCTCTGCAGGGTCTTATGGT. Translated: CASSFSAGSYG. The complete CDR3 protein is CASSFSAGSYGQYF.

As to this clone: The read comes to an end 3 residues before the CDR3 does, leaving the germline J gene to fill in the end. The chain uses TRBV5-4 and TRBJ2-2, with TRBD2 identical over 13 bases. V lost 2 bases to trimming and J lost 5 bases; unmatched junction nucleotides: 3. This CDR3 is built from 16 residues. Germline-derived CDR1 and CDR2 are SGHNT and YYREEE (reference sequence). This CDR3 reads CASSFGLAGETGELFF. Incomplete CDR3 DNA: TGTGCCAGCAGCTTTGGACTAGCGGGGGAGACCGGGGAG.

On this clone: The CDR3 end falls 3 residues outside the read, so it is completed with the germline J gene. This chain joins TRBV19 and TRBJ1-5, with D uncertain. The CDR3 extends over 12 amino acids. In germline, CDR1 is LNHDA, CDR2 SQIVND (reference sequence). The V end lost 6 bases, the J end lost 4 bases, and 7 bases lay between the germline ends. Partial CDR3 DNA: TGTGCCAGTAGCCCTCTAAATCAGCCC. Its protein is CASSPLNQP. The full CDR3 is CASSPLNQPQHF.

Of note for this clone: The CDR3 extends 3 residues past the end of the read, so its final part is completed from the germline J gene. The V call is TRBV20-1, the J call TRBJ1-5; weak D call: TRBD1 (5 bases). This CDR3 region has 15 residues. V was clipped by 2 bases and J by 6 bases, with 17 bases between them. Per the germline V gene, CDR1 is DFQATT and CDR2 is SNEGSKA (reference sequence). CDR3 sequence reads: CSARSQDILGQPQHF. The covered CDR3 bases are TGCAGTGCTAGAAGCCAGGACATCCTTGGTCAGCCC.

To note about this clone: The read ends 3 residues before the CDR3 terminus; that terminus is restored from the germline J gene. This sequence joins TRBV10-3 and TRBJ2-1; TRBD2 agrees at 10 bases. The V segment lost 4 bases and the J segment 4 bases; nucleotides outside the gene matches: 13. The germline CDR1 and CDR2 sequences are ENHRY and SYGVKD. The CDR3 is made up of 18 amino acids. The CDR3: CAISGGKTSGASYNEQFF. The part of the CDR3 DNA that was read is TGTGCCATCAGTGGAGGTAAAACTAGCGGGGCGTCTTACAATGAG.

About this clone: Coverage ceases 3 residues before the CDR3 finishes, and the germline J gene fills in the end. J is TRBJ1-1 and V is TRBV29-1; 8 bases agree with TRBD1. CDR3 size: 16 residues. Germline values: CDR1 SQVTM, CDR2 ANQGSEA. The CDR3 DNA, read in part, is TGCAGCGTCCAGGGGGCTGGATATAGACAGGGTCGGGGA. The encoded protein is CSVQGAGYRQGRG. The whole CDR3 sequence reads CSVQGAGYRQGRGAFF.

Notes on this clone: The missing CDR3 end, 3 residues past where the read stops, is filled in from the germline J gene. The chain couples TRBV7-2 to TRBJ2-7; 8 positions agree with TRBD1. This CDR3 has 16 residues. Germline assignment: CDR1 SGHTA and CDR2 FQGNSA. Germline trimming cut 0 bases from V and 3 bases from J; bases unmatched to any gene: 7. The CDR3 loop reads CASSLAGTGAYYEQYF. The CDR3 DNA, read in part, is TGTGCCAGCAGCTTAGCGGGGACAGGTGCCTACTACGAG.

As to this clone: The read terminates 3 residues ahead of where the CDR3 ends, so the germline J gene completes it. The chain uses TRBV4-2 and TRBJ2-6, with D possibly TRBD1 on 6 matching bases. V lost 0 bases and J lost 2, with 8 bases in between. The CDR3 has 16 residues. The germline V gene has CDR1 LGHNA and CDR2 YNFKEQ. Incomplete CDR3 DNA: TGTGCCAGCAGCCAAGAAAGGACAGCTGGGGCCAACGTC. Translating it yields CASSQERTAGANV. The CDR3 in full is CASSQERTAGANVLTF.

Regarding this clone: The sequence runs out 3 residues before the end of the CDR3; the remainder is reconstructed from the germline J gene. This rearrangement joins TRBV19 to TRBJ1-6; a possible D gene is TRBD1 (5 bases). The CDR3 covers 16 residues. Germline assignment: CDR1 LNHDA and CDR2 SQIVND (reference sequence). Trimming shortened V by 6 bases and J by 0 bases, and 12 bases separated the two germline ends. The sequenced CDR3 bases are TGTGCCAGTAGCCGAGGGGAAAGCTCCTATAATTCACCC. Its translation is CASSRGESSYNSP. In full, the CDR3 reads CASSRGESSYNSPLHF.

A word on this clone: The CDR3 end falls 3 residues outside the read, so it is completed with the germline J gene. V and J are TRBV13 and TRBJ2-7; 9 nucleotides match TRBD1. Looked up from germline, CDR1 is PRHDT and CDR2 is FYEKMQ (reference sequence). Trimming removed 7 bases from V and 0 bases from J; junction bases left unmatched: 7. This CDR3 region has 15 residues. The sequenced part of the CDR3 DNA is TGTGCCAGCACTCCGACAGGGGGAGACTCCTACGAG. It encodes CASTPTGGDSYE. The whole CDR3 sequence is CASTPTGGDSYEQYF.

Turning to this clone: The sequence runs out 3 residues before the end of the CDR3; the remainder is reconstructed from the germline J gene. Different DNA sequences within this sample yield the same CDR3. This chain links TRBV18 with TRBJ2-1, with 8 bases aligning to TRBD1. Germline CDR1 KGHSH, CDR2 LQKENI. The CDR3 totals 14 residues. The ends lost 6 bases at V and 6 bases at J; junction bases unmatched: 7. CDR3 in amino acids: CASSPLTGGNEQFF. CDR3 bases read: TGTGCCAGCTCCCCCTTAACAGGGGGCAATGAG. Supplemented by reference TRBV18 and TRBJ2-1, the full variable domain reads NAGVMQNPRHLVRRRGQEARLRCSPMKGHSHVYWYRQLPEEGLKFMVYLQKENIIDESGMPKERFSAEFPKEGPSILRIQQVVRGDSAAYFCASSPLTGGNEQFFGPGTRLTVL.

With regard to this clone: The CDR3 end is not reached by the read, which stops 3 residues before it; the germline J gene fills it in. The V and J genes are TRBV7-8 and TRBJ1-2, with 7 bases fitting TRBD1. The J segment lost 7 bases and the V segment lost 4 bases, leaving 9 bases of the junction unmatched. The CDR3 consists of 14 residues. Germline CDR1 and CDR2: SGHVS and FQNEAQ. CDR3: CASSSYGQVIGYTF. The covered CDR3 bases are TGTGCCAGCAGCTCTTACGGACAGGTTATTGGC.

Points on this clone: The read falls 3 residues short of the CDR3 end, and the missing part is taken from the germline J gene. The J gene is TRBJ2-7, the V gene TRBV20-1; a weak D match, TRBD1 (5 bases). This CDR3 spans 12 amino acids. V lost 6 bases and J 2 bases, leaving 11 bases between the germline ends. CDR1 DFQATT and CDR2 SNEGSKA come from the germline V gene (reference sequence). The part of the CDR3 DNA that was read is TGCAGTGCGTCGCCGACAGCCTACGAG. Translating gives CSASPTAYE. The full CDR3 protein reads CSASPTAYEQYF.

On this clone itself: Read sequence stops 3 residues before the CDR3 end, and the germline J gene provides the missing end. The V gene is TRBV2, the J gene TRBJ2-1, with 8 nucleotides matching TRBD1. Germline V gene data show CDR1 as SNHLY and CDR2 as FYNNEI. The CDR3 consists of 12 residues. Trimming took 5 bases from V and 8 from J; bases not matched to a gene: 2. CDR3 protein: CASSSTGDEQFF. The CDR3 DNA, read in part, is TGTGCCAGCAGTTCGACAGGGGATGAG. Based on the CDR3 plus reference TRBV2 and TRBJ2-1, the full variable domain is EPEVTQTPSHQVTQMGQEVILRCVPISNHLYFYWYRQILGQKVEFLVSFYNNEISEKSEIFDDQFSVERPDGSNFTLKIRSTKLEDSAMYFCASSSTGDEQFFGPGTRLTVL.

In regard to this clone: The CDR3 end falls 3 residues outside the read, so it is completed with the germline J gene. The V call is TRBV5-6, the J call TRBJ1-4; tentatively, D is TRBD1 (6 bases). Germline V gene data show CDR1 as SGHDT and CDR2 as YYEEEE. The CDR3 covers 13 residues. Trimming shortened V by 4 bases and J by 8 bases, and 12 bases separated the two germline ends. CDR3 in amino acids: CASSLPTGEKLFF. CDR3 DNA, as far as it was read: TGTGCCAGCAGCCTACCTACAGGGGAAAAA.

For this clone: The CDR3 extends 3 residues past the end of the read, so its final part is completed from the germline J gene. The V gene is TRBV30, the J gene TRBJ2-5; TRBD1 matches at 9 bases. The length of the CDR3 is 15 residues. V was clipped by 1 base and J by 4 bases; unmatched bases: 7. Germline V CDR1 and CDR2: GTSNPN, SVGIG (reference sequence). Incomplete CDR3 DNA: TGTGCCTGGAGTGCCCTCGGGACAGGGCGAGAGACC. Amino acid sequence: CAWSALGTGRET. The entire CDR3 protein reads CAWSALGTGRETQYF.

The CDR3 DNA, read in part, is TGTGCCAGCTCACTAGAGGCAGGGTTATCCTACGAC. This translates into CASSLEAGLSYD. The CDR3 in full is CASSLEAGLSYDYTF. The genes are TRBV18 and TRBJ1-2, with D perhaps TRBD1 (5 bases). The read ends 3 residues before the CDR3 terminus; that terminus is restored from the germline J gene. CDR1 is KGHSH and CDR2 is LQKENI in the germline V gene. The CDR3 loop spans 15 amino acids.